Shown below are 24 T cell receptor beta chains from a single sample sequenced in a study of vaccination and CD4 T cells after COVID-19. The antigens for these receptors are not known. Treatment of the sample: roughly 10-day PBMC culture with coronavirus spike peptide pools or control peptides (ViraFEST assay). Oncomine TCR Beta short-read sequencing was applied to DNA from cultured CD4+ T cells. TCRdb reprocessed the PCR reads via MiXCR and lists one record per CDR3 protein. The table has around 20,000 distinct CDR3 sequences, approximately 40% seen once; the top ten hold 9%. The specimen comprised CD4+ T cells from blood, cultured in vitro, sampled after SARS-CoV-2 vaccination. The receptors derive from a human donor who had recovered from COVID-19.

The table lists this clonotype with a few counts. The rearrangement joins TRBV20-1 to TRBJ2-7; 10 nucleotides agree with TRBD2. Germline V gene data show CDR1 as DFQATT and CDR2 as SNEGSKA (reference sequence). J lost 5 bases, V lost 6 bases, and 13 bases had no gene match. The CDR3 spans 15 residues. CDR3 coding DNA: TGCAGTGCGGCGATTATAGCGGGAGGTAACGACGAGCAGTACTTC. Translation gives CSAAIIAGGNDEQYF.

The chain has TRBV15 and TRBJ1-2; possibly TRBD1 for D (6 bases). CDR1 is LNHNV and CDR2 is YYDKDF in the germline V gene (reference sequence). This CDR3 is built from 15 residues. V dropped 1 base and J dropped 2 bases, with 11 bases sitting between them. CDR3 region: CATSRAGALNYGYTF. For the CDR3, the DNA is TGTGCCACCAGCAGAGCAGGGGCTCTGAACTATGGCTACACCTTC.

The rearrangement joins TRBV6-1 to TRBJ1-1; TRBD1 agrees at 8 bases. V dropped 7 bases and J dropped 1; count of bases not matched to a gene: 26. There are 21 residues in the CDR3. Germline V gene sequence: CDR1 MNHNS, CDR2 SASEGT. CDR3 coding DNA: TGTGCCAGCACCCTAAGGGGAACAGGGGGAACCGCTGCCAGAAAGAACACTGAAGCTTTCTTT. Translating it yields CASTLRGTGGTAARKNTEAFF.

The chain recombines TRBV20-1 with TRBJ2-3; 9 nucleotides match TRBD2. The V segment lost 3 bases and the J segment 2 bases; nucleotides outside the gene matches: 9. This CDR3 spans 16 amino acids. Per germline, CDR1 DFQATT and CDR2 SNEGSKA (reference sequence). In DNA, the CDR3 is TGCAGTGCTAGGCCTTTCGGCGGGAGGGTCACAGATACGCAGTATTTT. This gives the protein CSARPFGGRVTDTQYF.

V gene TRBV6-1 combines with J gene TRBJ2-3; 9 nucleotides match TRBD2. With 6 bases clipped from V and 0 bases from J, the junction kept 4 bases outside the gene matches. The V gene's germline CDR1 is MNHNS and CDR2 SASEGT. The CDR3 loop spans 15 amino acids. The CDR3 region has the DNA TGTGCCAGCAGCTCGACTAGCGGTAGCACAGATACGCAGTATTTT. Translated: CASSSTSGSTDTQYF.

This clonotype was counted a few times. The chain has TRBV29-1 and TRBJ2-5, with a weak D call TRBD2 (5 bases). The V end lost 1 base, the J end lost 3 bases, and 9 bases lay between the germline ends. Germline V CDR1 and CDR2: SQVTM, ANQGSEA. CDR3 length equals 13 residues. CDR3 residues: CSVEVVGKETQYF. The CDR3 DNA reads as TGCAGCGTTGAAGTCGTCGGGAAAGAGACCCAGTACTTC.

Note on this clonotype: A much larger clone is a single base away; this may be a read error. This CDR3 reads CSARDREGQGGYTF. As DNA, the CDR3 is TGCAGTGCTAGAGATAGGGAGGGGCAGGGTGGCTACACCTTC. The rearrangement uses TRBV20-1 and TRBJ1-2; tentative D call: TRBD1 (5 bases). Per the germline V gene, CDR1 is DFQATT and CDR2 is SNEGSKA (reference sequence). The germline V and J ends were trimmed by 0 bases and 7 bases, with 15 bases remaining between them. CDR3 length equals 14 residues.

In its sample, this clonotype was seen a few times. The rearrangement uses TRBV7-2 and TRBJ1-2, with 7 bases matching TRBD1. CDR3 size: 15 residues. CDR1 and CDR2 from the germline V gene are SGHTA and FQGNSA. The J segment lost 4 bases and the V segment lost 1 base, leaving 6 bases of the junction unmatched. The CDR3 loop reads CASSLDLDRVYGYTF. DNA of the CDR3: TGTGCCAGCAGCTTAGACCTAGACAGGGTCTATGGCTACACCTTC. The entire variable domain, with the rest obtained from reference TRBV7-2 and TRBJ1-2, is as follows: GAGVSQSPSNKVTEKGKDVELRCDPISGHTALYWYRQSLGQGLEFLIYFQGNSAPDKSGLPSDRFSAERTGGSVSTLTIQRTQQEDSAVYLCASSLDLDRVYGYTFGSGTRLTVV.

This clonotype has more than one count but fewer than ten. The chain links TRBV19 to TRBJ2-5, with 8 bases aligning to TRBD2. Germline CDR1 reads LNHDA; CDR2 reads SQIVND (reference sequence). The J segment lost 5 bases and the V segment lost 6 bases, leaving 5 bases of the junction unmatched. The CDR3 is 13 residues long. In DNA, the CDR3 is TGTGCCAGTAGCGGGAGGGACCGGGAGACCCAGTACTTC. Protein sequence: CASSGRDRETQYF.

This chain connects TRBV14 to TRBJ2-7; perhaps D is TRBD1 or TRBD2 (5 bases each). This CDR3 comprises 13 residues. V lost 1 base, J lost 7 bases, and 11 bases lay in between. Per the germline V gene, CDR1 is SGHDN and CDR2 is FVKESK. The CDR3 DNA reads as TGTGCCAGCAGCCAAGTCGTAGGGACGGAGCAGTACTTC. This translates into CASSQVVGTEQYF.

This clonotype came up once. This sequence joins TRBV19 and TRBJ2-5; D ambiguous. Trimming removed 7 bases at V and 3 bases at J, with 6 bases between. CDR3 length: 11 amino acids. Germline lookup yields CDR1 LNHDA and CDR2 SQIVND (reference sequence). CDR3 amino acids: CASKREETQYF. The CDR3 DNA follows: TGTGCCAGTAAACGGGAAGAGACCCAGTACTTC.

This clonotype appeared a few times. The gene calls are TRBV27 and TRBJ2-7; TRBD1 matches 9 bases. CDR1 is MNHEY and CDR2 is SMNVEV in the germline V gene (reference sequence). CDR3 length: 19 residues. Germline trimming cut 1 base from V and 3 bases from J; bases unmatched to any gene: 16. The CDR3 nucleotides are TGTGCCAGCAGTTTATATCGGGACAGGGTGGCGGGAGAGAACTACGAGCAGTACTTC. Translation: CASSLYRDRVAGENYEQYF.

This clonotype came up a few times. The chain's CDR3 is CSARVPGMGETQYF. The CDR3 bases are TGCAGTGCTAGAGTACCAGGGATGGGAGAGACCCAGTACTTC. The chain carries TRBV20-1 and TRBJ2-5; D may be TRBD1 (5 bases). CDR1 is DFQATT and CDR2 is SNEGSKA in the germline V gene (reference sequence). This CDR3 spans 14 amino acids. V dropped 1 base and J dropped 4 bases, with 13 bases sitting between them.

The chain recombines TRBV11-1 with TRBJ2-5; possibly TRBD1 for D (5 bases). CDR3 length equals 16 residues. Germline V gene data show CDR1 as SGHAT and CDR2 as FQDESV (reference sequence). V was shortened by 5 bases and J by 0 bases, with 16 bases between the two germline ends. The CDR3 DNA follows: TGTGCCAGCAGCACACGGACACATAGGTACCAAGAGACCCAGTACTTC. Translating gives CASSTRTHRYQETQYF.

The rearrangement uses TRBV6-1 and TRBJ1-6, with 7 bases aligning to TRBD1. V lost 4 bases, J lost 12 bases, and 12 bases stayed unmatched. CDR1 is MNHNS, CDR2 SASEGT, per germline. This CDR3 has 15 amino acids. The CDR3 here is CASSVGGGLALPLHF. The CDR3 coding sequence is TGTGCCAGCAGTGTAGGGGGCGGTCTGGCTCTACCCCTCCACTTT.

This chain connects TRBV7-2 to TRBJ1-1; D call uncertain. The CDR3 length is 16 residues. Germline values: CDR1 SGHTA, CDR2 FQGNSA. Trimming took 0 bases from V and 2 from J, leaving 13 bases between them. The CDR3 bases are TGTGCCAGCAGCTTAGCGCTGTCGGGGTACAACACTGAAGCTTTCTTT. Translation gives CASSLALSGYNTEAFF. The whole variable domain, filled in from reference TRBV7-2 and TRBJ1-1, reads GAGVSQSPSNKVTEKGKDVELRCDPISGHTALYWYRQSLGQGLEFLIYFQGNSAPDKSGLPSDRFSAERTGGSVSTLTIQRTQQEDSAVYLCASSLALSGYNTEAFFGQGTRLTVV.

This clonotype was detected only a few times. The chain couples TRBV20-1 to TRBJ2-3; 8 nucleotides match TRBD1. Germline-derived CDR1 and CDR2 are DFQATT and SNEGSKA (reference sequence). V shed 3 bases and J 2 bases; nucleotides not matched to a gene: 4. The CDR3 spans 14 residues. The CDR3 loop is CSASSGGLTDTQYF. The CDR3 DNA sequence: TGCAGTGCTAGCTCAGGGGGCCTCACAGATACGCAGTATTTT.

The genes are TRBV5-1 and TRBJ2-3, with 13 positions matching TRBD2. The CDR3 is 17 residues long. Germline assignment: CDR1 SGHRS and CDR2 YFSETQ. V shed 4 bases and J 0 bases; nucleotides not matched to a gene: 5. In DNA form, the CDR3 reads TGCGCCAGCAGCCGAACGGGACTAGCGGGAAGCACAGATACGCAGTATTTT. Translating it yields CASSRTGLAGSTDTQYF.

The V call is TRBV20-1, the J call TRBJ2-1; TRBD2 matches 13 bases. The ends lost 5 bases at V and 8 bases at J; junction bases unmatched: 9. CDR1 is DFQATT and CDR2 is SNEGSKA in the germline V gene (reference sequence). The CDR3 spans 15 residues. The CDR3 coding sequence is TGCAGTGCTTACCCGGGACTAGCGGGATTCTATGAGCAGTTCTTC. Translation: CSAYPGLAGFYEQFF.

V is TRBV7-2 and J is TRBJ2-7, with 11 positions matching TRBD2. The V segment lost 4 bases and the J segment 0 bases; nucleotides outside the gene matches: 5. Germline V gene data show CDR1 as SGHTA and CDR2 as FQGNSA. This CDR3 has 16 residues. DNA for the CDR3: TGTGCCAGCAGCTCAGCAGGGACTAGCGGCTCCTACGAGCAGTACTTC. This translates into CASSSAGTSGSYEQYF.

The chain uses TRBV27 and TRBJ1-6; 8 positions match TRBD1. The germline CDR1 and CDR2 sequences are MNHEY and SMNVEV (reference sequence). The CDR3 extends over 17 amino acids. The junction had 9 bases not matched to a gene; V was cut back by 8 bases and J by 0 bases. Here the CDR3 reads CASGQGARSSYNSPLHF. The CDR3, as DNA: TGTGCCAGCGGGCAGGGGGCGCGAAGCTCCTATAATTCACCCCTCCACTTT.

The chain couples TRBV6-2 or TRBV6-3 to TRBJ2-3; 10 nucleotides line up with TRBD2. The CDR3 spans 16 residues. Germline V gene lookup returns CDR1 MNHEY and CDR2 SVGEGT. After removal of 2 bases from V and 5 bases from J, the junction contained 7 bases not matched to a gene. The CDR3 region has the DNA TGTGCCAGCAGTTACCCCCCCCTAGCGGGAGTAGATACGCAGTATTTT. Translation: CASSYPPLAGVDTQYF.

The V call is TRBV25-1, the J call TRBJ2-7; tentatively, D is TRBD2 (7 bases). Germline V gene sequence: CDR1 MGHDK, CDR2 SYGVNS. The CDR3 has 12 residues. Trimming cost V 8 bases and J 7 bases, with 15 bases left between them. The CDR3 reads CASGGGAPEQYF. In DNA form, the CDR3 reads TGTGCCAGCGGGGGGGGGGCCCCAGAGCAGTACTTC.

This sequence joins TRBV6-4 and TRBJ1-5; possibly TRBD1 for D (5 bases). V gave up 8 bases and J gave up 7 bases, with 33 bases separating them. The CDR3 loop spans 19 amino acids. CDR1 and CDR2 from the germline V gene are MRHNA and SNTAGT. The CDR3 nucleotides are TGTGCCAGCCTTATGGGGACGGACATAATGCTGTATGGGGGACAGCCCCAGCATTTT. Translated: CASLMGTDIMLYGGQPQHF.